Each of the 32 T cell receptor beta chains below was sequenced from the same sample in a study of Tregs in tolerant kidney transplant recipients. Assay: immunoSEQ multiplex PCR; the TCRdb copy retains only in-frame clones and omits some. The sample yields about 240,000 clones, about 86% seen once. What was sequenced was CD4+ T cells from blood. Source of these receptors: a human donor in good health.

The gene calls are TRBV4-2 and TRBJ2-1; D is undetermined. Germline-derived CDR1 and CDR2 are LGHNA and YNFKEQ. The CDR3 loop spans 15 amino acids. V lost 3 bases and J 6 bases, leaving 15 bases between the germline ends. CDR3 bases: TGTGCCAGCAGCCACGGCTCAACGACACTCAATGAGCAGTTCTTC. It yields the protein CASSHGSTTLNEQFF.

This clone has a handful of counts. The chain links TRBV2 to TRBJ2-3, with 9 bases matching TRBD1. The CDR3 runs 16 residues. V dropped 4 bases and J dropped 8; count of bases not matched to a gene: 13. CDR1 is SNHLY, CDR2 FYNNEI, per germline. The CDR3 nucleotides read TGTGCCAGCAGTGTGGTTAGGACAGGGGAATCGGCTACGCAGTATTTT. It yields the protein CASSVVRTGESATQYF.

This rearrangement joins TRBV4-1 to TRBJ2-4; D is unresolved. This CDR3 is built from 14 residues. The V end was cut by 2 bases, the J end by 7 bases, with 12 bases between. Germline loops: CDR1 MGHRA, CDR2 YSYEKL. The DNA of the CDR3 is TGCGCCAGCAGCCAACCCTCAGGACGGAACATTCAGTACTTC. This sequence encodes CASSQPSGRNIQYF.

V usage is TRBV5-4 and J usage is TRBJ2-3; D is possibly TRBD1 (5 bases). The CDR3 is 15 residues long. V was pared by 0 bases and J by 3 bases, with 11 bases between. Germline-derived CDR1 and CDR2 are SGHNT and YYREEE (reference sequence). The CDR3 loop is CASSLDRGRTDTQYF. In DNA, the CDR3 is TGTGCCAGCAGCTTGGATAGGGGTAGGACAGATACGCAGTATTTT.

This clone was seen a handful of times. This rearrangement joins TRBV27 to TRBJ2-7; 9 nucleotides line up with TRBD1. The CDR3 has 15 amino acids. The ends lost 2 bases at V and 2 bases at J; junction bases unmatched: 4. Germline loops: CDR1 MNHEY, CDR2 SMNVEV (reference sequence). The CDR3 DNA reads TGTGCCAGCAGTTTAATCGGGACAGGGACCTACGAGCAGTACTTC. Its protein product is CASSLIGTGTYEQYF.

This clone was seen only once. J is TRBJ1-5 and V is TRBV27; D unclear. V lost 2 bases and J 4 bases, leaving 15 bases between the germline ends. Looked up from germline, CDR1 is MNHEY and CDR2 is SMNVEV (reference sequence). This CDR3 spans 16 amino acids. The CDR3 loop is CASSLVGSSKNQPQHF. CDR3 bases: TGTGCCAGCAGTTTAGTGGGCAGCTCCAAGAATCAGCCCCAGCATTTT.

The V call is TRBV2, the J call TRBJ1-4; no firm D call. CDR1 is SNHLY and CDR2 is FYNNEI in the germline V gene. There are 14 residues in the CDR3. Between the trimmed V and J ends, which lost 4 bases and 6 bases, there was a span of 12 bases. The chain's CDR3 is CASSGTMGDEKLFF. DNA for the CDR3: TGTGCCAGCAGTGGGACGATGGGCGATGAAAAACTGTTTTTT.

The chain couples TRBV19 to TRBJ1-1, with D uncertain. The V gene's germline CDR1 is LNHDA and CDR2 SQIVND (reference sequence). V shed 3 bases and J shed 1 base, with 15 bases lying between them. The length of the CDR3 is 16 residues. The CDR3 region is CASSIFGRTQNTEAFF. The DNA for the CDR3 is TGTGCCAGTAGTATTTTCGGACGCACTCAGAACACTGAAGCTTTCTTT.

The sample holds a few counts of this clone. In the same sample, other DNA sequences code for this CDR3. The chain has TRBV6-5 and TRBJ1-2, with D possibly being TRBD1 (5 bases). CDR3 size: 13 residues. The ends were cut back, 2 bases at V and 3 bases at J, with 7 bases in the middle. Germline V lookup: CDR1 MNHEY, CDR2 SVGAGI. The CDR3 DNA sequence: TGTGCCAGCAGTTACAAGGGGTACTATGGCTACACCTTC. The encoded protein is CASSYKGYYGYTF.

This chain joins TRBV11-2 and TRBJ1-2; no reliable D call. Trimming cost V 5 bases and J 5 bases, with 12 bases left between them. Germline CDR1 is SGHAT and CDR2 is FQNNGV. The length of the CDR3 is 13 residues. The CDR3: CASSRAGEYGYTF. The CDR3, as DNA: TGTGCCAGCAGCCGGGCCGGGGAGTATGGCTACACCTTC.

The chain is built from TRBV11-2 and TRBJ2-7, with 8 bases that match TRBD2. Germline CDR1 and CDR2: SGHAT and FQNNGV. The CDR3 consists of 14 residues. V shed 5 bases and J 3 bases; nucleotides not matched to a gene: 6. The CDR3 region has the DNA TGTGCCAGCAGCCCATCGGGACTAGTCTACGAGCAGTACTTC. Its translation: CASSPSGLVYEQYF. The entire variable domain, with the rest obtained from reference TRBV11-2 and TRBJ2-7, is as follows: EAGVAQSPRYKIIEKRQSVAFWCNPISGHATLYWYQQILGQGPKLLIQFQNNGVVDDSQLPKDRFSAERLKGVDSTLKIQPAKLEDSAVYLCASSPSGLVYEQYFGPGTRLTVT.

The V gene is TRBV7-8, the J gene TRBJ1-5; D remains unclear. CDR1 is SGHVS and CDR2 is FQNEAQ in the germline V gene. V lost 2 bases to trimming and J lost 2 bases, with 10 bases between them. This CDR3 is built from 15 residues. In nucleotides, the CDR3 is TGTGCCAGCAGCTTACGGTGGCGGTGCAATCAGCCCCAGCATTTT. This gives the protein CASSLRWRCNQPQHF. The whole variable domain, filled in from reference TRBV7-8 and TRBJ1-5, reads GAGVSQSPRYKVAKRGQDVALRCDPISGHVSLFWYQQALGQGPEFLTYFQNEAQLDKSGLPSDRFFAERPEGSVSTLKIQRTQQEDSAVYLCASSLRWRCNQPQHFGDGTRLSIL.

The rearrangement links TRBV15 to TRBJ2-5, with 7 bases that match TRBD1. The CDR3 consists of 12 residues. CDR1 LNHNV and CDR2 YYDKDF come from the germline V gene (reference sequence). After removal of 5 bases from V and 5 bases from J, the junction contained 2 bases not matched to a gene. This CDR3 is CATSSTGETQYF. For the CDR3, the DNA is TGTGCCACCAGCTCGACAGGGGAGACCCAGTACTTC.

This chain links TRBV6-1 with TRBJ2-1; D possibly corresponds to TRBD1 (6 bases). From germline, CDR1 is MNHNS and CDR2 SASEGT. Trimming pared 6 bases from V and 8 bases from J, leaving 14 bases between. There are 13 residues in the CDR3. The DNA of the CDR3 is TGTGCCAGCAGCAAACAGGGTGGGTATGAGCAGTTCTTC. This encodes CASSKQGGYEQFF.

The chain joins TRBV5-1 to TRBJ2-1; TRBD1 agrees at 10 bases. There are 15 residues in the CDR3. Germline trimming cut 6 bases from V and 2 bases from J; bases unmatched to any gene: 5. CDR1 and CDR2 from the germline V gene are SGHRS and YFSETQ. The CDR3, as DNA: TGCGCCAGCATCAAAGGACAGGGGGCCTACAATGAGCAGTTCTTC. Its translation: CASIKGQGAYNEQFF. Complete variable domain (other parts from reference TRBV5-1 and TRBJ2-1): KAGVTQTPRYLIKTRGQQVTLSCSPISGHRSVSWYQQTPGQGLQFLFEYFSETQRNKGNFPGRFSGRQFSNSRSEMNVSTLELGDSALYLCASIKGQGAYNEQFFGPGTRLTVL.

The gene calls are TRBV19 and TRBJ1-5; the match to TRBD1 covers 11 bases. The CDR3 totals 15 residues. The germline V gene encodes CDR1 LNHDA and CDR2 SQIVND (reference sequence). The ends lost 3 bases at V and 11 bases at J; junction bases unmatched: 9. CDR3 region: CASSISGQGGLAQHF. CDR3 sequence (DNA): TGTGCCAGTAGTATTTCGGGACAGGGGGGATTGGCCCAGCATTTT. Drawing the rest from reference TRBV19 and TRBJ1-5, the complete variable domain is DGGITQSPKYLFRKEGQNVTLSCEQNLNHDAMYWYRQDPGQGLRLIYYSQIVNDFQKGDIAEGYSVSREKKESFPLTVTSAQKNPTAFYLCASSISGQGGLAQHFGDGTRLSIL.

The rearrangement joins TRBV27 to TRBJ2-4, with D possibly called TRBD1 or TRBD2 (5 bases each). The germline CDR1 and CDR2 sequences are MNHEY and SMNVEV (reference sequence). V lost 6 bases and J lost 2, with 14 bases in between. The CDR3 consists of 15 residues. The CDR3 region is CASSPVGVPKNIQYF. The DNA for the CDR3 is TGTGCCAGCAGCCCCGTGGGGGTACCCAAAAACATTCAGTACTTC.

This clone was observed a few times. The chain joins TRBV7-9 to TRBJ2-7; D may be TRBD2 (7 bases). The germline V gene encodes CDR1 SEHNR and CDR2 FQNEAQ (reference sequence). V was clipped by 5 bases and J by 5 bases, with 10 bases between them. The CDR3 consists of 12 residues. The CDR3 DNA is TGTGCCAGCAGCCGAGGGGGGGACGAGCAGTACTTC. It specifies CASSRGGDEQYF.

V gene TRBV5-5 combines with J gene TRBJ1-1, with 7 nucleotides matching TRBD1. The CDR3 length is 13 residues. J was trimmed by 3 bases and V by 7 bases; bases with no gene match: 6. Germline V gene sequence: CDR1 SGHKS, CDR2 YYEKEE (reference sequence). The CDR3 DNA sequence: TGTGCCAGCGACAAACAGGGGTACACTGAAGCTTTCTTT. Protein sequence: CASDKQGYTEAFF. The full variable domain, completed using reference TRBV5-5 and TRBJ1-1, is DAGVTQSPTHLIKTRGQQVTLRCSPISGHKSVSWYQQVLGQGPQFIFQYYEKEERGRGNFPDRFSARQFPNYSSELNVNALLLGDSALYLCASDKQGYTEAFFGQGTRLTVV.

V gene TRBV5-8 combines with J gene TRBJ2-6; the D gene is possibly TRBD2 (6 bases). V was pared by 3 bases and J by 0 bases, with 13 bases between. The CDR3 totals 17 residues. Germline CDR1 and CDR2: SGHTS and YDEGEE. CDR3 region: CASSWRGSSSGANVLTF. The CDR3 bases are TGTGCCAGCAGCTGGCGGGGCAGCTCCTCTGGGGCCAACGTCCTGACTTTC.

The count of this clone is one. The chain employs TRBV6-5 and TRBJ1-2, with unresolved D. The length of the CDR3 is 15 residues. The V gene lost 8 bases and the J gene lost 0 bases, with 16 bases spanning the gap. CDR1 and CDR2 (germline): MNHEY, SVGAGI. The CDR3 spells CASGLGREANYGYTF. In DNA form, the CDR3 reads TGTGCCAGCGGACTAGGAAGGGAAGCTAACTATGGCTACACCTTC.

The chain couples TRBV4-2 to TRBJ2-6; D gene unclear. In germline, CDR1 is LGHNA, CDR2 YNFKEQ. The CDR3 runs 15 residues. V was cut by 2 bases and J by 2 bases, with 7 bases left in between. The CDR3 reads CASSQTLTGANVLTF. In nucleotides, the CDR3 is TGTGCCAGCAGCCAAACACTAACTGGGGCCAACGTCCTGACTTTC.

This clone was seen once. This chain links TRBV19 with TRBJ2-5; TRBD1 aligns across 10 bases. TRBJ2-7 explains the end of the DNA better; the J call may be wrong. From germline, CDR1 is LNHDA and CDR2 SQIVND (reference sequence). There are 12 residues in the CDR3. CDR3 nucleotide sequence: TGTGCCACCAGGACAGGGGGGTACGAGCAGTACTTC. It is translated as CATRTGGYEQYF.

The rearrangement joins TRBV9 to TRBJ2-1; 12 bases are a match to TRBD2. This CDR3 comprises 17 residues. CDR1 is SGDLS, CDR2 YYNGEE, per germline. V was pared by 1 base and J by 9 bases, with 11 bases of the junction left unmatched. CDR3 DNA: TGTGCCAGCAGCGTAACCTCGCTAGCGGGAGGGCCAGGTGAGCAGTTCTTC. Translating gives CASSVTSLAGGPGEQFF.

Points on this clone: This sample also contains other DNA sequences that code for the same CDR3. The chain carries TRBV9 and TRBJ1-1; TRBD1 matches at 7 bases. The junction had 5 bases not matched to a gene; V was cut back by 3 bases and J by 0 bases. The CDR3 contains 15 residues. Germline CDR1 SGDLS, CDR2 YYNGEE. CDR3 protein: CASSADQGVNTEAFF. In nucleotides, the CDR3 is TGTGCCAGCAGCGCCGATCAGGGGGTGAACACTGAAGCTTTCTTT.

V is TRBV6-6 and J is TRBJ2-3; tentative D call: TRBD1 (6 bases). The ends were cut back, 2 bases at V and 1 base at J, with 7 bases in the middle. CDR1 and CDR2 from the germline V gene are MNHNY and SVGAGI (reference sequence). The CDR3 totals 14 residues. The CDR3, as DNA: TGTGCCAGCAGTTACGGGGGCGGCACAGATACGCAGTATTTT. This encodes CASSYGGGTDTQYF.

This chain connects TRBV5-1 to TRBJ2-1, with 7 bases matching TRBD2. Germline V gives CDR1 SGHRS, CDR2 YFSETQ. With 5 bases clipped from V and 5 bases from J, the junction kept 13 bases outside the gene matches. The CDR3 has 16 residues. CDR3 protein: CASRRASGHYDNEQFF. CDR3 sequence (DNA): TGCGCCAGCAGAAGGGCTAGCGGACACTACGACAATGAGCAGTTCTTC.

The V and J genes are TRBV5-1 and TRBJ1-5; perhaps TRBD1 as D (5 bases). Germline V gene sequence: CDR1 SGHRS, CDR2 YFSETQ. This CDR3 has 15 residues. V was clipped by 4 bases and J by 7 bases, with 18 bases between them. CDR3 DNA: TGCGCCAGCAGCCCGGACGGTTCTAGGGGCCAGCCCCAGCATTTT. It is translated as CASSPDGSRGQPQHF.

The rearrangement uses TRBV6-5 and TRBJ2-1; perhaps TRBD2 as D (6 bases). The CDR3 loop spans 16 amino acids. The germline V gene encodes CDR1 MNHEY and CDR2 SVGAGI. Trimming left V 4 bases short and J 2 bases short, with 15 bases between. CDR3 nucleotide sequence: TGTGCCAGCAGTTTTCTAGCGCCGGGCACCTACAATGAGCAGTTCTTC. Translation: CASSFLAPGTYNEQFF.

This chain uses TRBV6-1 with TRBJ2-1, with 9 bases matching TRBD2. In germline, CDR1 is MNHNS, CDR2 SASEGT. The CDR3 has 15 amino acids. The ends lost 8 bases at V and 4 bases at J; junction bases unmatched: 9. CDR3 in DNA: TGTGCCAGCGGGGAGCTAGCGGGGAAGTACAATGAGCAGTTCTTC. This gives the protein CASGELAGKYNEQFF.

The chain links TRBV9 to TRBJ2-2; possibly TRBD2 for D (6 bases). V was clipped by 3 bases and J by 0 bases, with 12 bases between them. The CDR3 is 16 amino acids. CDR1 is SGDLS, CDR2 YYNGEE, per germline. The CDR3 region has the DNA TGTGCCAGCAGCGCTCCCTCGGGGGCGAACACCGGGGAGCTGTTTTTT. Amino acid sequence: CASSAPSGANTGELFF.

The CDR3 spells CASRDTLNQPQHF. DNA for the CDR3: TGTGCCAGCAGGGACACCCTAAATCAGCCCCAGCATTTT. V usage is TRBV6-5 and J usage is TRBJ1-5, with D perhaps matching TRBD1 (5 bases). The germline V and J ends were trimmed by 6 bases and 4 bases, with 10 bases remaining between them. The germline V gene has CDR1 MNHEY and CDR2 SVGAGI. The CDR3 contains 13 residues.